This TCR beta chain appears in the sequencing data of a study of post-analysis software for immune sequencing data. Unique molecular identifiers featured in each of the TCR beta cDNA libraries. From the PCR reads, TCRdb called clonotypes with MiXCR, one entry per CDR3 protein. The data contain about 540,000 distinct CDR3 sequences, less than 40% of them singletons. Whole-study findings and limits: TRBV5-6, TRBV5-1 and TRBV20-1 were among four to six TRBV segments more frequent in patients than controls.

This clonotype was detected a few times. Its antigen remains unknown. Trimming stripped 2 bases from V and 6 bases from J, with 14 bases between. This CDR3 is 14 amino acids long. Germline-derived CDR1 and CDR2 are SQVTM and ANQGSEA. The sequenced sample consisted of blood. This sequence was found in a girl under 18 with multiple sclerosis. The V and J genes are TRBV29-1 and TRBJ2-1; D unresolved. Here the CDR3 reads CSVELGLVGNEQFF. CDR3 bases: TGCAGCGTTGAACTAGGCTTAGTGGGCAATGAGCAGTTCTTC.